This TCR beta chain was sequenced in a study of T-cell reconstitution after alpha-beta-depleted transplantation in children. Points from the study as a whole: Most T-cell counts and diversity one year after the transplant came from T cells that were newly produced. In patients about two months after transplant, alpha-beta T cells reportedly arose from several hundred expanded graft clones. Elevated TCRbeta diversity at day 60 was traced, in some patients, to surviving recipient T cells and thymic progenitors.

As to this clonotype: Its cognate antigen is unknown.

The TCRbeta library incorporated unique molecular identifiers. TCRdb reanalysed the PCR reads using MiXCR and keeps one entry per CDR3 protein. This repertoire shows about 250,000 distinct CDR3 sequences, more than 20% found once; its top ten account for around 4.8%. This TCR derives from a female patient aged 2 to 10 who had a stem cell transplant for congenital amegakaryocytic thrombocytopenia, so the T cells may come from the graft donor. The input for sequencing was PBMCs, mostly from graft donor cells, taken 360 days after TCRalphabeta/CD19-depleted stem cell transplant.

For the CDR3, the DNA is TGCGCCAGCAGCTTCCTAGCGGGGGATGATGAGCAGTTCTTC. This encodes CASSFLAGDDEQFF. The chain couples TRBV5-1 to TRBJ2-1, with 10 bases matching TRBD2. Germline CDR1 and CDR2: SGHRS and YFSETQ. V was pared by 2 bases and J by 8 bases, with 4 bases of the junction left unmatched. CDR3 length: 14 amino acids.